This is a list of T cell receptor beta chains from one sample in a study of shared clonotypes between healthy human individuals. The method was immunoSEQ multiplex PCR; TCRdb's version includes in-frame clones alone and lacks a portion of them. The data hold some 480,000 clones, with roughly 78% observed a single time. The source material was PBMCs. Every receptor here comes from a woman aged 40-49 years in good health. Some clones in this sample may be carry-over from other donors' samples. The CDR3 runs from the conserved cysteine through the conserved F or W. Clone size is given for some rows only: seen once, a few or many times, or a class if the clone is expanded.

V	size	J	CDR3
TRBV14	.	TRBJ1-2	CASSQYQYGYTF
TRBV28	.	TRBJ1-2	CASSLSTSNYGYTF
TRBV9	.	TRBJ2-3	CASSHAKGADTQYF
TRBV7-8	.	TRBJ2-1	CASSTEGLAAYNEQFF
TRBV28	.	TRBJ2-3	CASSLLASATRRDTQYF
TRBV2	.	TRBJ2-1	CASSEVPTMKQFF
TRBV18	once	TRBJ2-2	CASSPKPSGSAGELFF
TRBV6-1	.	TRBJ2-7	CASSEQIGSSYEQYF
TRBV5-6	.	TRBJ1-3	CASSARQGNTIYF
TRBV19	.	TRBJ1-4	CASSSRSGLAEKLFF
TRBV6-1	.	TRBJ2-7	CASSENRLAGVYEQYF
TRBV7-8	.	TRBJ2-2	CAILPTGIKTGELFF
TRBV6-1	.	TRBJ2-7	CASSELGYEQYF
TRBV5-1	medium-sized	TRBJ1-1	CASSLEGTPEAFF
TRBV19	once	TRBJ1-1	CASTPVQGKVTEAFF
TRBV13	.	TRBJ1-1	CASSLEGYGRETEAFF
TRBV2	.	TRBJ1-2	CASLQSGQGVYGYTF
TRBV2	.	TRBJ1-4	CASSDGQGREKLFF
TRBV2	.	TRBJ1-2	CASSVSGPYGYTF
TRBV7-9	.	TRBJ1-1	CASSRQGGQAFF
TRBV5-1	.	TRBJ2-2	CASSLGSSRTGELFF
TRBV18	.	TRBJ2-6	CASSPRTGAGANVLTF
TRBV4-1	.	TRBJ2-1	CASSQLPPSGRWNEQFF
TRBV28	.	TRBJ2-7	CASSLMVGAGHYEQYF
TRBV14	.	TRBJ2-7	CASTPLDNQYEQYF
TRBV19	.	TRBJ2-3	CASTTNKNLGTDTQYF
TRBV11-2	.	TRBJ1-1	CASSFQGGTEAFF
TRBV5-1	.	TRBJ1-2	CASSLEGRVYGYTF
TRBV11-2	once	TRBJ1-3	CASSFAQGAGNTIYF
TRBV7-3	few	TRBJ1-3	CASSPRTGGSGNTIYF
TRBV5-1	.	TRBJ2-1	CASSLPLAPLGQFF
TRBV28	.	TRBJ1-4	CASREGLGMGEKLFF
TRBV5-1	.	TRBJ2-7	CASSLVAGRLYEQYF
TRBV5-5	.	TRBJ1-4	CASSGDGATNEKLFF
TRBV2	.	TRBJ2-3	CASSPLTSTDTQYF
TRBV30	.	TRBJ1-2	CAWSGSPFNYVYTF
TRBV29-1	.	TRBJ2-1	CSVQGVASYNEQFF
TRBV15	.	.	CATSRDGGRLADLTYEQYF
TRBV6-5	.	TRBJ1-1	CASSWSPLTEAFF
TRBV16	.	TRBJ1-5	CASSQSPRRDQPQHF
TRBV27	.	TRBJ1-2	CASSLISRDGYTF
TRBV4-1	.	TRBJ2-3	CASSQGDRGYTDTQYF
TRBV7-9	.	TRBJ2-7	CASSPRQAPYEQYF
TRBV2	few	TRBJ2-3	CASSNPTGSGIGDTQYF
TRBV10-1	once	TRBJ2-7	CASLCHPELYF
TRBV6-5	many	.	CASSLVGGYEQYF
TRBV5-1	.	TRBJ2-1	CASSFYAGGVNEQFF
TRBV28	.	TRBJ2-7	CASSTASGPWGQQYF
TRBV5-4	.	TRBJ2-7	CASSQSGGGVLYEQYF
TRBV5-6	.	TRBJ2-3	CASSSSGRPTDTQYF
TRBV30	.	TRBJ2-3	CAWSVEQTITDTQYF
TRBV19	.	TRBJ1-1	CASSVTGGNTEAFF
TRBV27	.	TRBJ1-5	CASRRDRGYDQPQHF
TRBV18	many	TRBJ2-6	CASSPLGLAGSSGANVLTF
TRBV18	once	TRBJ1-2	CASSPTGDSGYTF
TRBV9	.	TRBJ1-2	CASSDSTGAVGYTF
TRBV23-1	.	TRBJ2-4	CASPSQDRGLKNIQYF
TRBV6-6	.	TRBJ2-1	CASRPGLAGVNEQFF
TRBV7-3	.	TRBJ1-1	CASSLSGGQLNTEAFF